The clone carrying this T cell receptor (beta chain) was seen only a few times. Antigen: not known. The data are from a study of T-cell memory formation after mild COVID-19. General study results and limits: Clones that contracted from day 15 to 85 had balanced CD4/CD8; later expanders were CD4+ biased.

Germline lookup yields CDR1 SGHAT and CDR2 FQNNGV. Trimming removed 1 base from V and 0 bases from J; junction bases left unmatched: 9. The CDR3 totals 18 residues. 5'RACE primed from the constant segment yielded TCR alpha and TCR beta cDNA libraries bearing sample barcodes and UMIs. TCRdb reprocessed the 5' RACE reads via MiXCR and lists one record per CDR3 protein. The data contain 500,000 to 550,000 distinct CDR3 sequences, roughly 20% of them seen just once; the ten biggest clones take up about an eighth. The specimen sequenced was PBMCs or a T cell subset sorted from them (not recorded which). The receptor's source is an adult woman who had mild COVID-19 (a few samples of this study predate the infection). Cell type and time point are not known. This chain connects TRBV11-2 to TRBJ2-4; 7 nucleotides align to TRBD2. The CDR3, as DNA: TGTGCCAGCAGCTTAGCCCGGGGAGGGTCGATAGCCAAAAACATTCAGTACTTC. Translated: CASSLARGGSIAKNIQYF.